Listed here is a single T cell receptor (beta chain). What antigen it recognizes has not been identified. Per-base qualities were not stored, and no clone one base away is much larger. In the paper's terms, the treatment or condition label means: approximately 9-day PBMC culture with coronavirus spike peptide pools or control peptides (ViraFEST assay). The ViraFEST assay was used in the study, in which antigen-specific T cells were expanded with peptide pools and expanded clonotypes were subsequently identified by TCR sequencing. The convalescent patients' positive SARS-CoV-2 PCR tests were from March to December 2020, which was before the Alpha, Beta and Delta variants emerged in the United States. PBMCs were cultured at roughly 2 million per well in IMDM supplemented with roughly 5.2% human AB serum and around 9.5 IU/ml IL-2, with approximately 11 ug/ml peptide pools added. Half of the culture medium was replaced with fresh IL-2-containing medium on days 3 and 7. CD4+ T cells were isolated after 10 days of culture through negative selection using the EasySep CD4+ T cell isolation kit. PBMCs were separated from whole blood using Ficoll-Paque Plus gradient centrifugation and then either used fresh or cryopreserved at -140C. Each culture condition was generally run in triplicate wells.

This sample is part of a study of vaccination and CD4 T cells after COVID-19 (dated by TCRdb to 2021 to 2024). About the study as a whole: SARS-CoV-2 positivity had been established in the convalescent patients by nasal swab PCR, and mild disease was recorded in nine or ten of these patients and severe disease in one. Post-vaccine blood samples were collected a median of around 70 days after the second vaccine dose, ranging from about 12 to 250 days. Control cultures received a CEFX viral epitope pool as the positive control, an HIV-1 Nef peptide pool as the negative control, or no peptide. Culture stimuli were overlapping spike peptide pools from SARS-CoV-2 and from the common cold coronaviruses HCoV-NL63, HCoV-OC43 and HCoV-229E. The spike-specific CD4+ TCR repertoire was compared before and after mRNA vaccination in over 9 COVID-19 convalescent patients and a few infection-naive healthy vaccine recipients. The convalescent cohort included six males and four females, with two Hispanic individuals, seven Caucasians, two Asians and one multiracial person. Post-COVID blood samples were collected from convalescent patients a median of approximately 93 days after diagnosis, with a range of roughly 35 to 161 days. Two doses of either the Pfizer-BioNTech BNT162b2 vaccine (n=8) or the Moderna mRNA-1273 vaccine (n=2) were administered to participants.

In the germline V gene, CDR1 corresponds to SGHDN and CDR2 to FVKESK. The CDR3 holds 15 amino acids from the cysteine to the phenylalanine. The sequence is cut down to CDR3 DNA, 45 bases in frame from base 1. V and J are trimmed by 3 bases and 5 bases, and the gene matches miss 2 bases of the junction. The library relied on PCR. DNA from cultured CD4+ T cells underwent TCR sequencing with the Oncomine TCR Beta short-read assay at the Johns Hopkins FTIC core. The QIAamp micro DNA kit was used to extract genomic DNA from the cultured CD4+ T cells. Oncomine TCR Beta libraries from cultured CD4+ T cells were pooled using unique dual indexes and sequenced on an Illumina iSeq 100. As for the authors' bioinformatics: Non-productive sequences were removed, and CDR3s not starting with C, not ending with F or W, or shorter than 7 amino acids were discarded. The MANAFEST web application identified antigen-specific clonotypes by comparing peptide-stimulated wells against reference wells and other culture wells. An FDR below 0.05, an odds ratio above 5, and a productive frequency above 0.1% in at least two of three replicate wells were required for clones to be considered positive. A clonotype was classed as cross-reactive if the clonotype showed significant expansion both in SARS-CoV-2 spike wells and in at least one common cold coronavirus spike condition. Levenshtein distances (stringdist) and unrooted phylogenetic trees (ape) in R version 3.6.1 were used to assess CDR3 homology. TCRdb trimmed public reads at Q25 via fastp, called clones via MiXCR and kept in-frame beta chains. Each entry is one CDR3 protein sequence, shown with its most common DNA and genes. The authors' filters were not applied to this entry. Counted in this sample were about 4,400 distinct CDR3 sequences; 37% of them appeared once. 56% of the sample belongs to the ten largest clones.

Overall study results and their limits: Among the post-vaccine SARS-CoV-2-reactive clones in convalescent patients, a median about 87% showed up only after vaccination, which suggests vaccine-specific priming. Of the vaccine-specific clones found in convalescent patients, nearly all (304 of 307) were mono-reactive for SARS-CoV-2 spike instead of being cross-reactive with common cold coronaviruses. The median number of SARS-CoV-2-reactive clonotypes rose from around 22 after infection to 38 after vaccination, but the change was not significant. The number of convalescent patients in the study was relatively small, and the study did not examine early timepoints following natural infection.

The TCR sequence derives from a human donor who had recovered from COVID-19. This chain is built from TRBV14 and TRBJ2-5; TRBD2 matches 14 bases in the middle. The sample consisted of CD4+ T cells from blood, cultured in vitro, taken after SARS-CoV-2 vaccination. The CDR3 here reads CASSQGLAGAETQYF. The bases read TGTGCCAGCAGCCAGGGACTAGCGGGGGCGGAGACCCAGTACTTC.